Presented here are 25 T cell receptor beta chains from one specimen sequenced in a study of T cells in Graves' hyperthyroidism and ophthalmopathy. Amplification yielded TCR beta CDR3 regions, with RNA transcripts as the source. RT-PCR in the first round (using the HTBI primer set) targeted the TCR CDR3. TCRdb used MiXCR to reprocess the multiplex PCR reads, holding one entry per CDR3 protein. The sample has about 690,000 distinct CDR3 sequences; 15% to 20% are singletons. Material: blood. The receptors stem from a man over 45 with Graves' hyperthyroidism.

This clonotype was observed many times. The genes are TRBV20-1 and TRBJ2-1; 8 positions agree with TRBD2. CDR1 and CDR2 from the germline V gene are DFQATT and SNEGSKA (reference sequence). The length of the CDR3 is 16 residues. After removal of 0 bases from V and 2 bases from J, the junction contained 6 bases not matched to a gene. The CDR3 sequence: CSARDFGRVTYNEQFF. Here the CDR3 DNA reads TGCAGTGCTAGAGACTTCGGGAGGGTAACCTACAATGAGCAGTTCTTC.

The chain is built from TRBV2 and TRBJ2-3; 10 bases map to TRBD2. The J segment lost 5 bases and the V segment lost 6 bases, leaving 2 bases of the junction unmatched. Germline V gives CDR1 SNHLY, CDR2 FYNNEI. The CDR3 totals 13 residues. The CDR3 protein is CASRSGRGDTQYF. The CDR3 DNA is TGTGCCAGCAGAAGCGGGAGGGGAGATACGCAGTATTTT.

This rearrangement joins TRBV7-9 to TRBJ2-7; 9 bases match TRBD2. The CDR3 length is 15 residues. The ends lost 2 bases at V and 6 bases at J; junction bases unmatched: 8. Germline CDR1 and CDR2: SEHNR and FQNEAQ (reference sequence). This CDR3 is CASSLMAGGSSEQYF. CDR3 coding DNA: TGTGCCAGCAGCTTAATGGCGGGAGGGTCATCCGAGCAGTACTTC.

This clonotype was observed many times. This rearrangement joins TRBV28 to TRBJ2-5; tentative D call: TRBD1 (5 bases). The ends were cut back, 2 bases at V and 4 bases at J, with 11 bases in the middle. Germline values: CDR1 MDHEN, CDR2 SYDVKM. CDR3 length equals 14 residues. In nucleotides, the CDR3 is TGTGCCAGCAGTTTAGCAGGGAAAGGAGAGACCCAGTACTTC. This sequence encodes CASSLAGKGETQYF.

At least ten counts were recorded for this clonotype. The CDR3 here is CANQRKSSYNEQFF. The CDR3, as DNA: TGTGCCAACCAGCGGAAGAGCTCCTACAATGAGCAGTTCTTC. This chain uses TRBV28 with TRBJ2-1, with D possibly TRBD2 on 5 matching bases. This CDR3 is 14 amino acids long. Trimming shortened V by 10 bases and J by 0 bases, and 13 bases separated the two germline ends. Germline CDR1 MDHEN, CDR2 SYDVKM.

This clonotype was observed many times. The chain couples TRBV12-3 or TRBV12-4 to TRBJ1-1; 10 bases fit TRBD1. The trim removed 5 bases at V and 3 bases at J, leaving 9 bases unmatched. The length of the CDR3 is 16 residues. CDR3 protein: CASSPHWDRGDTEAFF. In nucleotides, the CDR3 is TGTGCCAGCAGTCCTCATTGGGACAGGGGCGACACTGAAGCTTTCTTT.

This clonotype was recorded many times. The gene calls are TRBV12-3 or TRBV12-4 and TRBJ2-4, with 8 bases matching TRBD2. Trimming at V came to 5 bases and at J to 6 bases, leaving 6 bases not matched to a gene. CDR3 length: 14 residues. CDR3 DNA sequence: TGTGCCAGCAGTCACGGGACTAGAAGAAACATTCAGTACTTC. It codes for CASSHGTRRNIQYF.

The chain carries TRBV5-1 and TRBJ2-5; D is perhaps TRBD1 (5 bases). This CDR3 spans 16 amino acids. V was clipped by 5 bases and J by 1 base, with 18 bases between them. Germline values: CDR1 SGHRS, CDR2 YFSETQ. CDR3 DNA: TGCGCCAGCAGGCCCTCACCCCAAGGGGTCCAAGAGACCCAGTACTTC. This translates into CASRPSPQGVQETQYF. The full variable domain, in which reference TRBV5-1 and TRBJ2-5 provide the parts outside the CDR3, is KAGVTQTPRYLIKTRGQQVTLSCSPISGHRSVSWYQQTPGQGLQFLFEYFSETQRNKGNFPGRFSGRQFSNSRSEMNVSTLELGDSALYLCASRPSPQGVQETQYFGPGTRLLVL.

This clonotype was picked up many times. The rearrangement uses TRBV20-1 and TRBJ1-1; D uncertain. V dropped 1 base and J dropped 6 bases, with 6 bases sitting between them. The CDR3 is made up of 11 amino acids. Germline lookup yields CDR1 DFQATT and CDR2 SNEGSKA (reference sequence). In DNA, the CDR3 is TGCAGTGCTAGAGCGGAGGCTGAAGCTTTCTTT. Translation gives CSARAEAEAFF.

This clonotype was observed a single time. The rearrangement joins TRBV28 to TRBJ1-1; D remains ambiguous. Germline lookup yields CDR1 MDHEN and CDR2 SYDVKM. V lost 6 bases to trimming and J lost 5 bases, with 19 bases between them. The CDR3 runs 15 residues. The CDR3 bases are TGTGCCAGCAGCCTAACACCGGGCCTTCCAACTGAAGCTTTCTTT. As protein: CASSLTPGLPTEAFF.

This clonotype was observed at least ten times. V is TRBV28 and J is TRBJ1-1; D possibly corresponds to TRBD1 (6 bases). Germline V CDR1 and CDR2: MDHEN, SYDVKM. Trimming shortened V by 3 bases and J by 0 bases, and 11 bases separated the two germline ends. The CDR3 is 15 residues long. CDR3 DNA: TGTGCCAGCAGTTTGGCAGGGGCGTTGAACACTGAAGCTTTCTTT. It specifies CASSLAGALNTEAFF.

This clonotype was observed at least ten times. The V gene is TRBV2, the J gene TRBJ2-2; D is unresolved. Trimming stripped 6 bases from V and 1 base from J, with 3 bases between. Germline V CDR1 and CDR2: SNHLY, FYNNEI. This CDR3 is 12 amino acids long. The CDR3 bases are TGTGCCAGCAGACGGAACACCGGGGAGCTGTTTTTT. Translated: CASRRNTGELFF.

The chain joins TRBV6-5 to TRBJ1-1; D might be TRBD1 (6 bases). In germline, CDR1 is MNHEY, CDR2 SVGAGI. Trimming took 0 bases from V and 4 from J, leaving 9 bases between them. The CDR3 totals 14 residues. CDR3 sequence (DNA): TGTGCCAGCAGTTACTCGGGACACCTCACTGAAGCTTTCTTT. Translated: CASSYSGHLTEAFF.

CDR3 sequence: CASSDSRALTYEQYF. DNA for the CDR3: TGCGCCAGCAGTGACTCCCGGGCCTTAACCTACGAGCAGTACTTC. The V call is TRBV10-2, the J call TRBJ2-7, with D unclear. The CDR3 extends over 15 amino acids. The V and J ends lost 3 bases and 2 bases respectively, with 14 bases between them. Germline loops: CDR1 WSHSY, CDR2 SAAADI.

This clonotype was observed many times. The chain combines TRBV18 with TRBJ2-5; TRBD1 is a possible D gene (5 bases). The germline V gene has CDR1 KGHSH and CDR2 LQKENI. This CDR3 has 16 residues. Trimming pared 4 bases from V and 1 base from J, leaving 16 bases between. CDR3 sequence reads: CASSLSDNQLQETQYF. The CDR3 DNA reads TGTGCCAGCTCACTTTCGGACAACCAACTCCAAGAGACCCAGTACTTC.

The chain has TRBV6-1 and TRBJ2-7; tentative D call: TRBD1 (6 bases). Germline CDR1 is MNHNS and CDR2 is SASEGT. V gave up 6 bases and J gave up 5 bases, with 17 bases separating them. This CDR3 contains 14 residues. DNA of the CDR3: TGTGCCAGCAGAGTCCAGGGGTTCACAGACGAGCAGTACTTC. Its translation: CASRVQGFTDEQYF.

This clonotype was counted ten times or more. V usage is TRBV12-3 or TRBV12-4 and J usage is TRBJ2-7; the match to TRBD2 covers 8 bases. Trimming removed 3 bases from V and 1 base from J; junction bases left unmatched: 8. This CDR3 is 16 amino acids long. CDR3 region: CASSFGLAGESYEQYF. The CDR3, as DNA: TGTGCCAGCAGTTTCGGTCTAGCGGGTGAATCCTACGAGCAGTACTTC.

The gene calls are TRBV9 and TRBJ2-1; D not resolved. Germline V lookup: CDR1 SGDLS, CDR2 YYNGEE. Trimming removed 0 bases from V and 7 bases from J, with 5 bases in between. CDR3 length: 12 residues. The CDR3 bases are TGTGCCAGCAGCGTAGTTGCGAATGAGCAGTTCTTC. Protein: CASSVVANEQFF.

This chain joins TRBV20-1 and TRBJ2-7; TRBD2 matches at 10 bases. CDR1 and CDR2 from the germline V gene are DFQATT and SNEGSKA (reference sequence). V was clipped by 2 bases and J by 2 bases; unmatched bases: 6. The CDR3 sequence is 15 residues long. The CDR3 nucleotides read TGCAGTGCTAGAACCGGACTAGCGGTTACCTACGAGCAGTACTTC. Translation: CSARTGLAVTYEQYF.

For this clonotype: A clone one base away is much larger, so this may be a read error. This chain joins TRBV2 and TRBJ1-5; no clear D gene. Trimming took off 5 bases at V and 5 bases at J, with 10 bases between the two ends. CDR3 length: 13 amino acids. Per the germline V gene, CDR1 is SNHLY and CDR2 is FYNNEI. In DNA form, the CDR3 reads TGTGCCAGCAGTTACGGTTACTATCAGCCCCAGCATTTT. Its protein is CASSYGYYQPQHF.

This clonotype was detected a few times. The V and J genes are TRBV20-1 and TRBJ1-1; TRBD1 might be the D (6 bases). The germline V and J ends were trimmed by 7 bases and 4 bases, with 13 bases remaining between them. The germline V gene encodes CDR1 DFQATT and CDR2 SNEGSKA (reference sequence). The CDR3 contains 12 residues. The CDR3 coding sequence is TGCAGTGTTACACAGGGAAGCACTGAAGCTTTCTTT. This encodes CSVTQGSTEAFF.

This clonotype was observed a handful of times. The gene calls are TRBV19 and TRBJ2-5; D is perhaps TRBD1 or TRBD2 (6 bases each). With 9 bases removed from V and 5 bases from J, the gap between germline ends came to 19 bases. Germline V gene sequence: CDR1 LNHDA, CDR2 SQIVND (reference sequence). This CDR3 comprises 14 residues. Written as DNA, the CDR3 is TGTGCCAGCCAGCAGGGACGGGGGCTCGAGACCCAGTACTTC. Protein product: CASQQGRGLETQYF.

This clonotype was counted ten times or more. DNA of the CDR3: TGTGCCAGCAGTTCCTTTTTCTTTAGCAATCAGCCCCAGCATTTT. It is translated as CASSSFFFSNQPQHF. J is TRBJ1-5 and V is TRBV12-3 or TRBV12-4; D not certain. The CDR3 consists of 15 residues. The V and J ends lost 4 bases and 0 bases respectively, with 10 bases between them.

A few counts support this clonotype. The gene calls are TRBV6-1 and TRBJ2-7, with a weak D call TRBD2 (5 bases). CDR3 size: 12 residues. V was trimmed by 6 bases and J by 2 bases, leaving 8 bases between them. Germline CDR1 MNHNS, CDR2 SASEGT. The CDR3 spells CASSPEAYEQYF. Here the CDR3 DNA reads TGTGCCAGCAGCCCGGAGGCCTACGAGCAGTACTTC.

This clonotype was seen many times. For the CDR3, the DNA is TGTGCCAGCAGTAATAGCGGGAGGGCCTCAGATACGCAGTATTTT. Residues: CASSNSGRASDTQYF. V is TRBV6-1 and J is TRBJ2-3; 11 bases are shared with TRBD2. V shed 5 bases, J shed 4 bases, and the junction held 5 bases outside the gene matches. CDR3 length: 15 amino acids. CDR1 and CDR2 from the germline V gene are MNHNS and SASEGT.